This TCR beta chain was profiled in a study of blood T cells in healthy people across ages. This clonotype was detected many times. The authors ran a second PCR of about 6 to 11 cycles using a sample-barcoded 5' primer and a J-beta primer mix. From the 5' RACE reads, TCRdb called clonotypes with MiXCR, one entry per CDR3 protein. The table lists 1 million to 1.2 million distinct CDR3 sequences, roughly two fifths of them singletons. The specimen sequenced was blood. The receptor was derived from a man aged 18 to 30 in good health.

The chain's CDR3 is CASSPMDGSYEQYF. The CDR3 nucleotides read TGTGCCAGCAGCCCCATGGACGGATCCTACGAGCAGTACTTC. V usage is TRBV7-2 and J usage is TRBJ2-7, with D uncertain. V gave up 5 bases and J gave up 1 base, with 12 bases separating them. The CDR3 length is 14 residues. Germline V gene lookup returns CDR1 SGHTA and CDR2 FQGNSA.